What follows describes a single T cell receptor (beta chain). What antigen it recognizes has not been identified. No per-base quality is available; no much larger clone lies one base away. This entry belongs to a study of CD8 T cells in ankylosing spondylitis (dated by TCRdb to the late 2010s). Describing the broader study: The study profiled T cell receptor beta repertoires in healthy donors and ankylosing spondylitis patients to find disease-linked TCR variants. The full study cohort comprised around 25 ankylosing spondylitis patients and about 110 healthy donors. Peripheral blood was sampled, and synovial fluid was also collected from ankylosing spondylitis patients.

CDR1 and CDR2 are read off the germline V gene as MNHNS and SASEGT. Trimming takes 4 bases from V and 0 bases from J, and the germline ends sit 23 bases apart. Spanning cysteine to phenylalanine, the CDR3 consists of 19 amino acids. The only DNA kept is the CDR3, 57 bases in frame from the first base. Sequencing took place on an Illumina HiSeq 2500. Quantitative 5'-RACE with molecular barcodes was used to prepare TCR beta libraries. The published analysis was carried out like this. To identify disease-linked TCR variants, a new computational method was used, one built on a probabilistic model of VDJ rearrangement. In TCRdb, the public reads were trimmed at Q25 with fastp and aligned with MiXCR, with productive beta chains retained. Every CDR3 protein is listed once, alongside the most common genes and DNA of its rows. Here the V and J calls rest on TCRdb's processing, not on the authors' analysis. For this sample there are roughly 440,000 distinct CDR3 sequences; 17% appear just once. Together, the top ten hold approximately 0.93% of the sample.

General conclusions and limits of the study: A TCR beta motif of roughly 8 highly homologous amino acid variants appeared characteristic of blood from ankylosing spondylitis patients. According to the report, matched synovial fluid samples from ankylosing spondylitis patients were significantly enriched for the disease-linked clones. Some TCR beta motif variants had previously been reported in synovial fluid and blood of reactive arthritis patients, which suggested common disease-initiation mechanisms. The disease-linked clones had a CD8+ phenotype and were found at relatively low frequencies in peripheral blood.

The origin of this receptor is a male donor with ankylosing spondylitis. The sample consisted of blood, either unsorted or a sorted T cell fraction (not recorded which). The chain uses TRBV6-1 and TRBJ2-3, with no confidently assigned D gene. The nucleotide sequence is TGTGCCAGCAGTGCACAGACAATCACGTCTTATCTGAGCACAGATACGCAGTATTTT. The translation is CASSAQTITSYLSTDTQYF.